The next 22 T cell receptor beta chains were all read from a single sample in a study of blood T cell repertoires in COVID-19. The table came from immunoSEQ multiplex PCR; TCRdb's copy has only in-frame clones and leaves some out. The data show roughly 160,000 clones, roughly four fifths seen once. Sequencing was carried out using peripheral blood. All receptors derive from a man between 65 and 85 years old with active or convalescent COVID-19.

The chain combines TRBV30 with TRBJ2-7, with 11 bases identical to TRBD1. Germline CDR1 and CDR2: GTSNPN and SVGIG (reference sequence). J was trimmed by 7 bases and V by 2 bases; bases with no gene match: 7. CDR3 length: 14 amino acids. This chain's CDR3 is CAWSKGQGAGEQYF. DNA of the CDR3: TGTGCCTGGAGTAAAGGACAGGGGGCGGGGGAGCAGTACTTC.

The chain is built from TRBV7-9 and TRBJ2-3; D is unclear. Germline V gives CDR1 SEHNR, CDR2 FQNEAQ (reference sequence). Trimming cost V 1 base and J 1 base, with 12 bases left between them. CDR3 size: 16 residues. The CDR3 DNA is TGTGCCAGCAGCTTAGGGGCCTTCGTGGGCACAGATACGCAGTATTTT. This gives the protein CASSLGAFVGTDTQYF.

The rearrangement joins TRBV6-5 to TRBJ1-4, with 10 bases aligning to TRBD1. CDR3 length: 11 residues. Germline loops: CDR1 MNHEY, CDR2 SVGAGI. V was pared by 6 bases and J by 11 bases, with 0 bases of the junction left unmatched. CDR3: CASRDRGKLFF. DNA for the CDR3: TGTGCCAGCAGGGACAGGGGGAAACTGTTTTTT.

The V call is TRBV18, the J call TRBJ1-4; D is unclear. V was cut by 6 bases and J by 0 bases, with 8 bases left in between. Per the germline V gene, CDR1 is KGHSH and CDR2 is LQKENI. The CDR3 is 14 amino acids. The CDR3 nucleotides are TGTGCCAGCTCGTTCGACTCAACTAATGAAAAACTGTTTTTT. Translation gives CASSFDSTNEKLFF.

The chain has TRBV3-1 (or the pseudogene TRBV3-2) and TRBJ1-5; 7 positions match TRBD1. In germline, CDR1 is LGHDT, CDR2 YNNKEL (reference sequence). This CDR3 is 17 amino acids long. Trimming cost V 0 bases and J 6 bases; bases outside gene matches: 11. The chain's CDR3 is CASSQDRAGGKVQPQHF. Written as DNA, the CDR3 is TGTGCCAGCAGCCAAGATCGGGCAGGGGGGAAGGTTCAGCCCCAGCATTTT.

The J gene is TRBJ2-5, the V gene TRBV6-5, with D perhaps matching TRBD2 (6 bases). Trimming stripped 8 bases from V and 2 bases from J, with 15 bases between. Germline-derived CDR1 and CDR2 are MNHEY and SVGAGI. This CDR3 spans 14 amino acids. The CDR3 sequence is CASARGLTQETQYF. The CDR3 DNA sequence: TGTGCCAGCGCCAGAGGACTAACGCAAGAGACCCAGTACTTC.

The chain couples TRBV28 to TRBJ1-5, with TRBD1 matching over 7 bases. From germline, CDR1 is MDHEN and CDR2 SYDVKM. V trimming: 7 bases; J trimming: 4 bases; junction bases outside the gene matches: 4. The CDR3 sequence is 13 residues long. The CDR3 DNA sequence: TGTGCCAGCATTCGGGACAGTAATCAGCCCCAGCATTTT. This encodes CASIRDSNQPQHF. Together with reference TRBV28 and TRBJ1-5, the CDR3 gives the full variable domain: DVKVTQSSRYLVKRTGEKVFLECVQDMDHENMFWYRQDPGLGLRLIYFSYDVKMKEKGDIPEGYSVSREKKERFSLILESASTNQTSMYLCASIRDSNQPQHFGDGTRLSIL.

Written as DNA, the CDR3 is TGCGCCAGCAGCTGGGGAGCTCACCCCCTTCGAGAGCAGTACTTC. Protein: CASSWGAHPLREQYF. The rearrangement joins TRBV5-1 to TRBJ2-7; the D gene is possibly TRBD2 (5 bases). The CDR3 contains 15 residues. Trimming took off 3 bases at V and 7 bases at J, with 20 bases between the two ends. Germline V lookup: CDR1 SGHRS, CDR2 YFSETQ.

The rearrangement uses TRBV5-1 and TRBJ1-5; 9 nucleotides agree with TRBD1. V was clipped by 0 bases and J by 5 bases; unmatched bases: 3. Germline-derived CDR1 and CDR2 are SGHRS and YFSETQ. The CDR3 has 15 residues. The CDR3 spells CASSLGGQGHQPQHF. The CDR3 nucleotides read TGCGCCAGCAGCTTGGGGGGACAGGGACATCAGCCCCAGCATTTT. Complete variable domain (other parts from reference TRBV5-1 and TRBJ1-5): KAGVTQTPRYLIKTRGQQVTLSCSPISGHRSVSWYQQTPGQGLQFLFEYFSETQRNKGNFPGRFSGRQFSNSRSEMNVSTLELGDSALYLCASSLGGQGHQPQHFGDGTRLSIL.

J is TRBJ2-1 and V is TRBV6-6; 14 positions agree with TRBD2. Germline CDR1 reads MNHNY; CDR2 reads SVGAGI (reference sequence). The CDR3 runs to 15 residues. V dropped 5 bases and J dropped 8; count of bases not matched to a gene: 5. The CDR3 loop is CASSKGLAGAHEQFF. The CDR3 region has the DNA TGTGCCAGCAGTAAGGGACTAGCGGGAGCTCATGAGCAGTTCTTC.

This sequence joins TRBV15 and TRBJ1-3, with 7 bases fitting TRBD1. Losses at the gene ends were 3 bases for V and 0 bases for J; bases not matched to a gene: 5. The CDR3 has 16 amino acids. Germline V gene lookup returns CDR1 LNHNV and CDR2 YYDKDF (reference sequence). The CDR3 reads CATSRGDSRSGNTIYF. The CDR3 nucleotides are TGTGCCACCAGCAGGGGGGACAGTCGCTCTGGAAACACCATATATTTT.

The rearrangement links TRBV19 to TRBJ1-5, with D possibly being TRBD1 (5 bases). The V gene lost 0 bases and the J gene lost 4 bases, with 10 bases spanning the gap. The length of the CDR3 is 15 residues. Looked up from germline, CDR1 is LNHDA and CDR2 is SQIVND (reference sequence). CDR3 protein: CASSIDRGWNQPQHF. The CDR3 DNA follows: TGTGCCAGTAGTATAGATAGGGGTTGGAATCAGCCCCAGCATTTT.

The genes are TRBV29-1 and TRBJ2-7, with a weak D call TRBD1 (5 bases). V dropped 7 bases and J dropped 2 bases, with 12 bases sitting between them. The germline V gene has CDR1 SQVTM and CDR2 ANQGSEA. There are 12 residues in the CDR3. CDR3 in DNA: TGCAGCGCTCTAGGGGATCCCTACGAGCAGTACTTC. The encoded protein is CSALGDPYEQYF.

V and J are TRBV6-6 and TRBJ1-1; the D gene is possibly TRBD1 (5 bases). Trimming took off 5 bases at V and 2 bases at J, with 18 bases between the two ends. The CDR3 runs 16 residues. Germline values: CDR1 MNHNY, CDR2 SVGAGI (reference sequence). CDR3 bases: TGTGCCAGCAGTGGTCAGGAGGGGCTCCAAAACACTGAAGCTTTCTTT. Amino acid sequence: CASSGQEGLQNTEAFF.

The chain is built from TRBV2 and TRBJ2-7; TRBD1 matches 8 bases. The V segment lost 5 bases and the J segment 3 bases; nucleotides outside the gene matches: 9. The CDR3 has 15 amino acids. Germline loops: CDR1 SNHLY, CDR2 FYNNEI. CDR3 amino acids: CASSSQGALGYEQYF. The CDR3 DNA reads as TGTGCCAGCAGTTCGCAGGGGGCGCTTGGCTACGAGCAGTACTTC.

The rearrangement uses TRBV18 and TRBJ2-1, with unresolved D. V shed 6 bases and J shed 5 bases, with 11 bases lying between them. Germline values: CDR1 KGHSH, CDR2 LQKENI. This CDR3 contains 13 residues. CDR3 sequence (DNA): TGTGCCAGCTCTCAGCTAGATAACAATGAGCAGTTCTTC. Amino acid sequence: CASSQLDNNEQFF.

This clone appeared once. V gene TRBV18 combines with J gene TRBJ1-5; D is unresolved. Germline CDR1 is KGHSH and CDR2 is LQKENI. The CDR3 extends over 16 amino acids. Trimming shortened V by 3 bases and J by 2 bases, and 14 bases separated the two germline ends. The DNA for the CDR3 is TGTGCCAGCTCACCGATGAGCCTGGGCGGCAATCAGCCCCAGCATTTT. Protein: CASSPMSLGGNQPQHF.

The genes are TRBV11-2 and TRBJ1-3; D unclear. Germline V gives CDR1 SGHAT, CDR2 FQNNGV. The CDR3 consists of 12 residues. V was trimmed by 2 bases and J by 5 bases, leaving 4 bases between them. This CDR3 is CASSLNRNTIYF. The CDR3 DNA follows: TGTGCCAGCAGCTTAAATAGAAACACCATATATTTT.

This chain links TRBV28 with TRBJ2-5; D gene unclear. The CDR3 loop spans 14 amino acids. Germline-derived CDR1 and CDR2 are MDHEN and SYDVKM. Trimming shortened V by 2 bases and J by 1 base, and 8 bases separated the two germline ends. The CDR3 here is CASSLGPVQETQYF. CDR3 in DNA: TGTGCCAGCAGTTTAGGGCCAGTCCAAGAGACCCAGTACTTC.

The chain links TRBV4-1 to TRBJ2-1, with D perhaps matching TRBD1 (6 bases). CDR3 length equals 15 residues. The germline V and J ends were trimmed by 7 bases and 0 bases, with 13 bases remaining between them. CDR1 and CDR2 (germline): MGHRA, YSYEKL. The CDR3 DNA is TGCGCCAGCAACACGGGACATCTCTCCTACAATGAGCAGTTCTTC. Its translation is CASNTGHLSYNEQFF.

This clone appeared a few times. The V and J genes are TRBV11-2 and TRBJ1-5, with D unresolved. Between the trimmed V and J ends, which lost 4 bases and 6 bases, there was a span of 10 bases. The CDR3 has 13 residues. Germline V gene data show CDR1 as SGHAT and CDR2 as FQNNGV. This CDR3 is CASSYLSSQPQHF. DNA for the CDR3: TGTGCCAGCAGCTACCTATCAAGTCAGCCCCAGCATTTT.

This clone was seen only once. Written as DNA, the CDR3 is TGTGCCAGCTCACCACCCGGACTAGCGGGGGGTATTGCAGATACGCAGTATTTT. It is translated as CASSPPGLAGGIADTQYF. The V gene is TRBV18, the J gene TRBJ2-3, with 14 bases identical to TRBD2. Germline CDR1 is KGHSH and CDR2 is LQKENI. Germline trimming cut 0 bases from V and 4 bases from J; bases unmatched to any gene: 6. The CDR3 is 18 residues long.